This TCR beta chain was recorded in a study of blood T cell repertoires in COVID-19 (dated by TCRdb to about 2020). Broadly, across the study: The collaborator samples originated in the United States, Italy and Spain and spanned the acute and convalescent phases of COVID-19. Sample metadata almost always included a de-identified subject ID, COVID-19 status, age in years and sex. Samples came from the ongoing ImmuneRACE study (first 160 participants) plus 1,254 subjects from 6 global collaborators. The repertoires were released in a freely available public database meant as a resource for research on the immune response to SARS-CoV-2. Subjects who had been exposed to COVID-19, were actively infected with it, or had recovered from it provided the deeply sampled blood TCRbeta repertoires that made up the dataset. Where available, HLA class I and class II types were taken from metadata supplied by the sample provider and were not determined by assay-based typing. The material from the prospective study consisted of cDNA or gDNA derived from T cells, B-cell-depleted T cells, or PBMCs. The paper's findings and limits, for the study overall: The amount of clinical and demographic metadata varied by source and participant and was provided uncurated.

TCRbeta CDR3 regions were amplified from genomic DNA using the immunoSEQ Assay, a bias-controlled multiplex PCR. For the original study's pipeline: The number of nucleated cells in each sample was estimated from the amplification of reference gene primers within the assay. Sequence reads were collapsed and filtered to measure the absolute abundance of every unique TCRbeta CDR3 rearrangement. For each sample, productive Simpson clonality was calculated by taking the square root of Simpson's diversity index across productive rearrangements. The source is immuneACCESS, and TCRdb retained only in-frame sequences with V and J called. Part of the clones is not carried over; for the studies checked, unresolved V genes explain less than half of this, and the remainder is unexplained. The V and J calls and the clone size are those of that table, but D and trimming were determined from the DNA. This sample gives just under 150,000 clones in total; around nine tenths of them show up just once. The biggest ten clones account for 8.5% to 9% of the sample.

From V the trimming removes 5 bases and from J it removes 2 bases, while the gene matches leave 3 bases of the junction unaccounted for. According to the germline V gene, CDR1 reads SGHAT and CDR2 reads FQNNGV. The CDR3 starts with the cysteine, ends with the phenylalanine, and has 14 residues. Only the CDR3 part of the read is kept: 42 bases, read in frame from the first base. Whole blood was collected in K2EDTA tubes by collaborating institutions according to the institutions' own protocols. Collaborator samples were shipped for TCRbeta analysis as frozen whole blood, isolated PBMCs, or DNA extracted from either sample type. Worth noting for this clone: It has no known antigen specificity. No much larger clonotype is one base removed from it; base qualities were not supplied.

The chain is encoded by TRBV11-2 joined to TRBJ2-7, and TRBD1 matches 10 of the central bases. This TCR was sampled from a woman in her fifties or sixties with active or convalescent COVID-19. Sequenced: peripheral blood. The sequence in DNA is TGTGCCAGCAGCCCCGGGACAGGGGCCTACGAGCAGTACTTC. Its amino acids are CASSPGTGAYEQYF.